This T cell receptor beta chain is drawn from a study of cytomegalovirus exposure and HLA in healthy donors. Points from the study as a whole: CMV antigen specificity of a few CMV-associated chains was confirmed in vitro.

Germline values: CDR1 SGHRS, CDR2 YFSETQ. V was shortened by 0 bases and J by 5 bases, with 11 bases between the two germline ends. The CDR3 spans 14 residues. Separation from the roughly 680-subject first cohort characterized the roughly 120-subject validation cohort, to which the donors belonged. Comments on this clone: What it binds is not known.

Produced via immunoSEQ multiplex PCR; TCRdb's table is partial and in-frame only. The sample lists fewer than 250,000 clones, roughly 91% occurring once. The J gene is TRBJ1-2, the V gene TRBV5-1; no clear D gene. The TCR originated in a woman in her late teens or twenties in good health and CMV-seropositive. What was sequenced was PBMCs. CDR3 loop: CASSLGQEWYGYTF. CDR3 nucleotides: TGCGCCAGCAGCTTGGGGCAGGAATGGTATGGCTACACCTTC. Filled out from reference TRBV5-1 and TRBJ1-2, the complete variable domain reads KAGVTQTPRYLIKTRGQQVTLSCSPISGHRSVSWYQQTPGQGLQFLFEYFSETQRNKGNFPGRFSGRQFSNSRSEMNVSTLELGDSALYLCASSLGQEWYGYTFGSGTRLTVV.